These 26 T cell receptor beta chains were all obtained from the same sample, sequenced in a study of cytomegalovirus exposure and HLA in healthy donors. PCR amplification relied on 60 Vbeta primers (plus 13 Jbeta primers). Sequenced by immunoSEQ multiplex PCR; TCRdb stores in-frame clones only, minus some. The sample lists about 130,000 clones; over 70% were seen once. Sequencing was carried out using PBMCs. Source of these receptors: a woman in her forties in good health and CMV-seropositive.

This clone was observed a few times. CDR3: CASSPGTVNTEAFF. CDR3 nucleotides: TGCGCCAGCAGCCCCGGGACAGTGAACACTGAAGCTTTCTTT. J is TRBJ1-1 and V is TRBV5-1, with 7 bases that match TRBD1. Germline V gene sequence: CDR1 SGHRS, CDR2 YFSETQ. This CDR3 contains 14 residues. The V gene end was trimmed by 4 bases and the J gene end by 0 bases; junction bases not matched to a gene: 3.

The chain joins TRBV28 to TRBJ2-3; TRBD1 matches at 7 bases. With V trimmed by 5 bases and J by 3 bases, 8 bases remained unmatched. CDR3 length equals 15 residues. CDR1 and CDR2 (germline): MDHEN, SYDVKM. CDR3 residues: CASSQQQGNTDTQYF. CDR3 sequence (DNA): TGTGCCAGCAGTCAACAACAGGGGAATACAGATACGCAGTATTTT.

This clone was seen a handful of times. The rearrangement links TRBV19 to TRBJ2-1; 10 bases line up with TRBD1. Trimming removed 2 bases from V and 2 bases from J; junction bases left unmatched: 6. The V gene's germline CDR1 is LNHDA and CDR2 SQIVND (reference sequence). The CDR3 contains 17 residues. CDR3 DNA: TGTGCCAGTAGTATATCAGGGACAGGGGTCACCTACAATGAGCAGTTCTTC. Translated, it gives CASSISGTGVTYNEQFF.

The chain carries TRBV2 and TRBJ2-1; a possible D gene is TRBD1 (5 bases). The CDR3 spans 14 residues. CDR1 and CDR2 (germline): SNHLY, FYNNEI. V was clipped by 6 bases and J by 0 bases, with 9 bases between them. The CDR3 region is CASRARGSYNEQFF. As DNA, the CDR3 is TGTGCCAGCAGAGCTAGGGGCTCCTACAATGAGCAGTTCTTC.

This clone was picked up one time. V gene TRBV30 combines with J gene TRBJ2-5, with 7 bases lining up with TRBD2. The germline V gene encodes CDR1 GTSNPN and CDR2 SVGIG (reference sequence). This CDR3 has 15 residues. J gave up 1 base and V 1 base, and 6 bases lay outside the gene matches. The CDR3 region is CAWSAGVAGQETQYF. The CDR3 DNA reads as TGTGCCTGGAGTGCCGGTGTAGCGGGCCAAGAGACCCAGTACTTC.

The rearrangement uses TRBV14 and TRBJ2-3; TRBD2 is a possible D gene (5 bases). Germline values: CDR1 SGHDN, CDR2 FVKESK. This CDR3 spans 16 amino acids. V gave up 6 bases and J gave up 2 bases, with 18 bases separating them. CDR3 amino acids: CASSLFSAGATDTQYF. The CDR3 region has the DNA TGTGCCAGCAGTCTTTTTAGCGCGGGTGCCACAGATACGCAGTATTTT. Complete variable domain (other parts from reference TRBV14 and TRBJ2-3): EAGVTQFPSHSVIEKGQTVTLRCDPISGHDNLYWYRRVMGKEIKFLLHFVKESKQDESGMPNNRFLAERTGGTYSTLKVQPAELEDSGVYFCASSLFSAGATDTQYFGPGTRLTVL.

V gene TRBV30 combines with J gene TRBJ1-2; tentatively, D is TRBD1 (5 bases). V was clipped by 5 bases and J by 8 bases, with 12 bases between them. This CDR3 is 11 amino acids long. Germline CDR1 GTSNPN, CDR2 SVGIG (reference sequence). The CDR3 region is CAWGWGEGYTF. The CDR3 DNA sequence: TGTGCCTGGGGCTGGGGGGAAGGCTACACCTTC.

V and J are TRBV18 and TRBJ2-2; 8 bases agree with TRBD2. Germline loops: CDR1 KGHSH, CDR2 LQKENI. This CDR3 region has 16 residues. The V segment lost 3 bases and the J segment 6 bases; nucleotides outside the gene matches: 9. The CDR3 nucleotides are TGTGCCAGCTCACCGAGACTAGCGCGAGCCCCCGGGGAGCTGTTTTTT. It encodes CASSPRLARAPGELFF.

As regards this clone: The germline gene is not matched at one end of the junction; a read error may be the cause. This chain uses TRBV7-9 with TRBJ1-1; D call uncertain. Looked up from germline, CDR1 is SEHNR and CDR2 is FQNEAQ (reference sequence). The CDR3 spans 10 residues. DNA for the CDR3: TGTTCCAGCAGCTTAGACGGGGCTTTCTTT. Translated: CSSSLDGAFF.

The V gene is TRBV18, the J gene TRBJ1-1; 7 positions agree with TRBD1. The trim removed 2 bases at V and 0 bases at J, leaving 3 bases unmatched. This CDR3 region has 15 residues. The germline gives CDR1 KGHSH, CDR2 LQKENI. The CDR3 DNA follows: TGTGCCAGCTCACCAGCTACAGGGGTGAACACTGAAGCTTTCTTT. Amino acid sequence: CASSPATGVNTEAFF.

The chain combines TRBV19 with TRBJ1-5; the D gene is possibly TRBD1 (5 bases). The CDR3 length is 12 residues. Germline V gives CDR1 LNHDA, CDR2 SQIVND (reference sequence). Trimming pared 3 bases from V and 7 bases from J, leaving 7 bases between. The CDR3 protein is CASSIGGQPQHF. The CDR3 nucleotides are TGTGCCAGTAGTATTGGGGGGCAGCCCCAGCATTTT. The variable domain in full, completed from reference TRBV19 and TRBJ1-5, reads DGGITQSPKYLFRKEGQNVTLSCEQNLNHDAMYWYRQDPGQGLRLIYYSQIVNDFQKGDIAEGYSVSREKKESFPLTVTSAQKNPTAFYLCASSIGGQPQHFGDGTRLSIL.

Only one count was recorded for this clone. The chain carries TRBV25-1 and TRBJ2-5; no clear D gene. Judging by the DNA end, TRBJ2-7 fits better; the J call may be wrong. Germline CDR1 reads MGHDK; CDR2 reads SYGVNS. CDR3 length: 11 amino acids. CDR3 sequence reads: CASSSLYEQYF. In DNA form, the CDR3 reads TGTGCCAGCAGTTCTCTCTACGAGCAGTACTTC.

The table lists this clone with a count of one. The rearrangement links TRBV19 to TRBJ2-2; possibly TRBD1 for D (6 bases). Trimming removed 5 bases from V and 6 bases from J, with 19 bases in between. Germline CDR1 is LNHDA and CDR2 is SQIVND (reference sequence). This CDR3 has 16 residues. For the CDR3, the DNA is TGTGCCAGTAGTCAAGTCACCGGGACAAACTCCGGGGAGCTGTTTTTT. Protein product: CASSQVTGTNSGELFF.

The chain couples TRBV6-5 to TRBJ1-2, with 10 nucleotides matching TRBD1. The CDR3 runs to 16 residues. CDR1 MNHEY and CDR2 SVGAGI come from the germline V gene. The ends lost 6 bases at V and 2 bases at J; junction bases unmatched: 9. The DNA of the CDR3 is TGTGCCAGCAGCTACGAAGGGACAGGGGCGAACTATGGCTACACCTTC. It encodes CASSYEGTGANYGYTF.

This chain uses TRBV27 with TRBJ1-6; D remains ambiguous. V was shortened by 8 bases and J by 3 bases, with 20 bases between the two germline ends. Per germline, CDR1 MNHEY and CDR2 SMNVEV (reference sequence). The CDR3 is 17 residues long. The CDR3 coding sequence is TGTGCCAGCTCGAGCCCTCCGGAGACGGGCTATAATTCACCCCTCCACTTT. Amino acid sequence: CASSSPPETGYNSPLHF.

The rearrangement joins TRBV7-2 to TRBJ2-5; a possible D gene is TRBD2 (6 bases). Between the trimmed V and J ends, which lost 6 bases and 7 bases, there was a span of 18 bases. CDR3 size: 14 residues. The germline CDR1 and CDR2 sequences are SGHTA and FQGNSA. The CDR3 loop reads CASSQGLSPGTQYF. As DNA, the CDR3 is TGTGCCAGCAGTCAAGGACTAAGCCCGGGGACCCAGTACTTC.

The chain recombines TRBV5-5 with TRBJ1-1; tentatively, D is TRBD1 (5 bases). V lost 1 base to trimming and J lost 2 bases, with 15 bases between them. Per germline, CDR1 SGHKS and CDR2 YYEKEE (reference sequence). This CDR3 is 16 amino acids long. The chain's CDR3 is CASSLWRQGPNTEAFF. DNA of the CDR3: TGTGCCAGCAGCTTGTGGCGGCAGGGTCCAAACACTGAAGCTTTCTTT.

This clone was counted only a few times. The V gene is TRBV7-2, the J gene TRBJ1-1, with D tentatively TRBD1 (6 bases). The V gene's germline CDR1 is SGHTA and CDR2 FQGNSA. The CDR3 runs 15 residues. Trimming took off 4 bases at V and 5 bases at J, with 17 bases between the two ends. In nucleotides, the CDR3 is TGTGCCAGCAGCTCTCAACCGACAGGCCCGACTGAAGCTTTCTTT. Translating gives CASSSQPTGPTEAFF.

The chain links TRBV7-2 to TRBJ2-7, with a tentative D call TRBD1 (7 bases). Trimming removed 6 bases from V and 4 bases from J, with 16 bases in between. Germline V gene data show CDR1 as SGHTA and CDR2 as FQGNSA. The length of the CDR3 is 14 residues. This CDR3 is CASSATQGGYEQYF. The CDR3 DNA reads TGTGCCAGCAGTGCAACGCAGGGGGGTTACGAGCAGTACTTC.

This clone has more than one count but fewer than ten. The rearrangement uses TRBV2 and TRBJ1-2, with a possible D match to TRBD1 (6 bases). Germline CDR1 and CDR2: SNHLY and FYNNEI. CDR3 length equals 12 residues. V gave up 6 bases and J gave up 7 bases, with 12 bases separating them. CDR3: CASSRSGVGYTF. CDR3 sequence (DNA): TGTGCCAGCAGCAGGTCAGGGGTTGGCTACACCTTC.

This clone appeared a few times. V is TRBV6-4 and J is TRBJ2-1; D possibly corresponds to TRBD1 (5 bases). CDR1 MRHNA and CDR2 SNTAGT come from the germline V gene. The CDR3 totals 15 residues. The CDR3 loop reads CPHYDSMEDYNEQFF. Written as DNA, the CDR3 is TGTCCCCACTACGACAGTATGGAAGACTACAATGAGCAGTTCTTC.

This clone was seen only a few times. The gene calls are TRBV18 and TRBJ2-1, with D uncertain. The CDR3 has 15 residues. V was trimmed by 0 bases and J by 2 bases, leaving 8 bases between them. The V gene's germline CDR1 is KGHSH and CDR2 LQKENI. The DNA of the CDR3 is TGTGCCAGCTCACCACCGGGCGCTGCCTACAATGAGCAGTTCTTC. Translating gives CASSPPGAAYNEQFF.

Only a few counts were recorded for this clone. J is TRBJ2-2 and V is TRBV4-2; TRBD1 matches at 11 bases. Trimming took 0 bases from V and 4 from J; bases not matched to a gene: 7. The CDR3 covers 18 residues. The germline V gene encodes CDR1 LGHNA and CDR2 YNFKEQ. The CDR3 loop is CASSQEGGTGGGTGELFF. In DNA, the CDR3 is TGTGCCAGCAGCCAAGAGGGAGGGACAGGGGGAGGCACCGGGGAGCTGTTTTTT.

V and J are TRBV10-3 and TRBJ1-6, with D perhaps TRBD1 (5 bases). The CDR3 loop spans 14 amino acids. V lost 5 bases and J lost 9, with 14 bases in between. The germline CDR1 and CDR2 sequences are ENHRY and SYGVKD. The CDR3 region has the DNA TGTGCCATCAGTCTACAGGCGGCTAGTTCACCCCTCCACTTT. Protein: CAISLQAASSPLHF.

V is TRBV30 and J is TRBJ1-5; no clear D. V was clipped by 3 bases and J by 3 bases, with 12 bases between them. The CDR3 covers 14 residues. Germline loops: CDR1 GTSNPN, CDR2 SVGIG (reference sequence). CDR3 loop: CAWSVNRVNQPQHF. The CDR3 nucleotides read TGTGCCTGGAGCGTCAACAGAGTCAATCAGCCCCAGCATTTT.

The chain joins TRBV20-1 to TRBJ1-4; D is unresolved. This CDR3 has 11 residues. The germline V and J ends were trimmed by 0 bases and 13 bases, with 9 bases remaining between them. CDR1 DFQATT and CDR2 SNEGSKA come from the germline V gene (reference sequence). The CDR3 DNA reads TGCAGTGCTAGAGATACTAGTATACTGTTTTTT. Translated: CSARDTSILFF.